A selection of T cell receptor beta chains follows, all from one sample in a study of blood T cell repertoires in COVID-19. The method was immunoSEQ multiplex PCR; TCRdb's version includes in-frame clones alone and lacks a portion of them. The table has around 100,000 clones, 88% seen once. Material for sequencing was peripheral blood. Receptors originate from a human donor in a cohort sampled during active COVID-19. Both conserved end residues are part of each CDR3. D genes are given only for firm matches. For some rows the clone size is stated as once, few or many, or as a class when expanded; others skip it.

j_call clone_size v_call d_call cdr3_nt cdr3_aa
TRBJ2-7 . TRBV11-2 TRBD1 TGTGCCAGCAGCTTAGTAGGACAGGGAGCCTACGAGCAGTACTTC CASSLVGQGAYEQYF
TRBJ1-1 . TRBV28 . TGTGCCAGCAGTACGACAGTTAGGAACACTGAAGCTTTCTTT CASSTTVRNTEAFF
TRBJ1-5 . TRBV28 . TGTGCCAGCAGTTTCTGGGGCCAAGTCCAGCATTTT CASSFWGQVQHF
TRBJ2-2 once TRBV12-3/TRBV12-4 . TGTGCCAGCAGTTTATTTGGGGGCAGGCTGTTTTTT CASSLFGGRLFF
TRBJ2-1 . TRBV10-3 . TGTGCCATCAGTGAGAGCGGTTCCTACAATGAGCAGTTCTTC CAISESGSYNEQFF
TRBJ2-3 . TRBV7-3 TRBD2 TGTGCCAGCAGCGAAACAACTAGCGGGAAAGATACGCAGTATTTT CASSETTSGKDTQYF
TRBJ2-5 . TRBV28 TRBD2 TGTGCCAGCGTAACCCTAGCGGGAGGACGAGAGACCCAGTACTTC CASVTLAGGRETQYF
TRBJ2-7 few TRBV18 . TGTGCCAGCTCACCAGACAGCTCCTACGAGCAGTACTTC CASSPDSSYEQYF
TRBJ1-1 . TRBV27 . TGTGCCAGCAGTTTATCTGCCGGGTTTTTGTTCACTGAAGCTTTCTTT CASSLSAGFLFTEAFF
TRBJ2-3 . TRBV19 TRBD2 TGTGCCAGTAGTGGACTAGCGGGGACAGATACGCAGTATTTT CASSGLAGTDTQYF
TRBJ1-2 few TRBV3-1/TRBV3-2 . TGTGCCAGCAGCCCGGGGTGGATCTCTAACTATGGCTACACCTTC CASSPGWISNYGYTF
TRBJ2-1 . TRBV9 TRBD2 TGTGCCAGCAGCGAACCCCCTAGCGGCCTAAACAATGAGCAGTTCTTC CASSEPPSGLNNEQFF
TRBJ1-4 . TRBV2 . TGTGCCAGCAGTACACCTGCAACTAATGAAAAACTGTTTTTT CASSTPATNEKLFF
TRBJ2-3 . TRBV27 TRBD2 TGTGCCAGCAGTTTATTTGTCCCCGGGACTACCACAGATACGCAGTATTTT CASSLFVPGTTTDTQYF
TRBJ2-5 . TRBV14 . TGTGCCAGCAGCCAAGGGGGGCGAGAGACCCAGTACTTC CASSQGGRETQYF
TRBJ2-7 . TRBV19 TRBD2 TGTGCCAGTAGGCCGGGAGGGATAAGGACCTACGAGCAGTACTTC CASRPGGIRTYEQYF
TRBJ1-5 . TRBV27 . TGTGCCAGCAGTTTAGGTAGAACCGGGAATCAGCCCCAGCATTTT CASSLGRTGNQPQHF
TRBJ2-3 . TRBV11-2 . TGTGCCAGCAGCCCCCAGGTGGCAGATACGCAGTATTTT CASSPQVADTQYF
TRBJ1-6 . TRBV4-1 . TGCGCCAGCAACCCGATCCGGGGGTCTTCACCCCTCCACTTT CASNPIRGSSPLHF